These 17 T cell receptor beta chains share one sample of origin, sequenced in a study of blood T cell repertoires in COVID-19. The table came from immunoSEQ multiplex PCR; TCRdb's copy has only in-frame clones and leaves some out. The repertoire includes about 150,000 clones, approximately 83% of them detected once, and approximately 30% sits in the top ten. The sample was peripheral blood. All receptors derive from a woman aged 60-70 years with acute or convalescent COVID-19.

This sequence joins TRBV2 and TRBJ2-1; 8 bases align to TRBD1. The junction had 2 bases not matched to a gene; V was cut back by 4 bases and J by 0 bases. This CDR3 spans 15 amino acids. Germline V lookup: CDR1 SNHLY, CDR2 FYNNEI. The CDR3 DNA reads as TGTGCCAGCAGTGCTGACAGGGGCTCCTACAATGAGCAGTTCTTC. Translating it yields CASSADRGSYNEQFF.

The chain couples TRBV7-9 to TRBJ1-4, with 9 nucleotides matching TRBD1. This CDR3 comprises 15 residues. J was trimmed by 5 bases and V by 6 bases; bases with no gene match: 7. Per the germline V gene, CDR1 is SEHNR and CDR2 is FQNEAQ (reference sequence). The CDR3, as DNA: TGTGCCAGCAGTAGTGGACAGGGGAGAAATGAAAAACTGTTTTTT. Its translation is CASSSGQGRNEKLFF.

This chain uses TRBV6-6 with TRBJ1-1, with D perhaps TRBD1 (5 bases). V lost 4 bases, J lost 7 bases, and 10 bases lay in between. This CDR3 has 12 amino acids. Germline V gene lookup returns CDR1 MNHNY and CDR2 SVGAGI (reference sequence). In DNA form, the CDR3 reads TGTGCCAGCAGTTCGTCAGGGATTGAAGCTTTCTTT. Its protein product is CASSSSGIEAFF.

This clone was seen ten or more times. The chain couples TRBV2 to TRBJ1-3; TRBD1 might be the D (5 bases). There are 16 residues in the CDR3. Germline CDR1 SNHLY, CDR2 FYNNEI. V lost 2 bases, J lost 1 base, and 12 bases lay in between. CDR3 bases: TGTGCCAGCAGTGAACCAGGGTTTCTATCTGGAAACACCATATATTTT. Amino acids: CASSEPGFLSGNTIYF. The full variable domain, completed using reference TRBV2 and TRBJ1-3, is EPEVTQTPSHQVTQMGQEVILRCVPISNHLYFYWYRQILGQKVEFLVSFYNNEISEKSEIFDDQFSVERPDGSNFTLKIRSTKLEDSAMYFCASSEPGFLSGNTIYFGEGSWLTVV.

The chain combines TRBV5-1 with TRBJ2-7; perhaps TRBD2 as D (6 bases). Per germline, CDR1 SGHRS and CDR2 YFSETQ. V lost 4 bases and J lost 5, with 16 bases in between. This CDR3 region has 14 residues. CDR3 DNA: TGCGCCAGCAGCACCGACGGAGGGGAAAACGAGCAGTACTTC. It encodes CASSTDGGENEQYF.

The CDR3 sequence is CASSLRLAGGSTDTQYF. As DNA, the CDR3 is TGTGCCAGCAGCTTGAGGTTAGCGGGGGGGAGCACAGATACGCAGTATTTT. The rearrangement links TRBV5-4 to TRBJ2-3; 11 bases agree with TRBD2. With V trimmed by 1 base and J by 0 bases, 4 bases remained unmatched. This CDR3 region has 17 residues. Germline CDR1 reads SGHNT; CDR2 reads YYREEE (reference sequence).

In its sample, this clone was seen once. This chain links TRBV5-4 with TRBJ1-6, with a weak D call TRBD1 (5 bases). The germline V gene encodes CDR1 SGHNT and CDR2 YYREEE (reference sequence). Trimming took 6 bases from V and 2 from J, leaving 12 bases between them. The CDR3 length is 15 residues. CDR3 coding DNA: TGTGCCAGCACCCGGGGGACCACCTATAATTCACCCCTCCACTTT. This sequence encodes CASTRGTTYNSPLHF.

CDR3 protein: CASSMGGGRMNTEAFF. The CDR3 DNA reads TGTGCCAGTAGTATGGGAGGGGGGCGGATGAACACTGAAGCTTTCTTT. V gene TRBV19 combines with J gene TRBJ1-1, with TRBD1 as a possible D gene (6 bases). There are 16 residues in the CDR3. V lost 3 bases to trimming and J lost 0 bases, with 14 bases between them. Germline CDR1 reads LNHDA; CDR2 reads SQIVND (reference sequence).

The rearrangement joins TRBV6-5 to TRBJ2-7, with a possible D match to TRBD1 (5 bases). The CDR3 is made up of 12 amino acids. Trimming removed 8 bases at V and 1 base at J, with 9 bases between. CDR1 is MNHEY and CDR2 is SVGAGI in the germline V gene. The CDR3 here is CASGAGSYEQYF. The CDR3 DNA reads TGTGCCAGCGGGGCAGGGTCCTACGAGCAGTACTTC.

This rearrangement joins TRBV30 to TRBJ1-5; the D is unclear. From germline, CDR1 is GTSNPN and CDR2 SVGIG (reference sequence). V was shortened by 2 bases and J by 4 bases, with 6 bases between the two germline ends. The CDR3 runs 12 residues. The CDR3 is CAWSPNNQPQHF. CDR3 sequence (DNA): TGTGCCTGGAGTCCAAATAATCAGCCCCAGCATTTT.

The CDR3 region has the DNA TGTGCCAGCAGCCAAGATGTCGGGGGCACAGATACGCAGTATTTT. It translates to CASSQDVGGTDTQYF. The chain recombines TRBV3-1 (or the pseudogene TRBV3-2) with TRBJ2-3; tentatively, D is TRBD2 (5 bases). Trimming removed 0 bases from V and 1 base from J, with 8 bases in between. Germline CDR1 reads LGHDT; CDR2 reads YNNKEL (reference sequence). The CDR3 is 15 residues long.

The chain has TRBV12-3 or TRBV12-4 and TRBJ1-6, with 9 bases fitting TRBD1. The CDR3 has 13 residues. V lost 7 bases to trimming and J lost 10 bases; unmatched junction nucleotides: 5. In DNA form, the CDR3 reads TGTGCCAGCACCCGGGACAGGGACTCACCCCTCCACTTT. As protein: CASTRDRDSPLHF.

This chain connects TRBV7-6 to TRBJ2-3; TRBD2 agrees at 9 bases. This CDR3 spans 16 amino acids. Germline lookup yields CDR1 SGHVS and CDR2 FNYEAQ. V shed 1 base, J shed 2 bases, and the junction held 4 bases outside the gene matches. The CDR3 loop is CASSLGGGLATDTQYF. Written as DNA, the CDR3 is TGTGCCAGCAGCTTAGGAGGGGGACTAGCCACAGATACGCAGTATTTT.

The chain uses TRBV18 and TRBJ1-2; 10 bases are shared with TRBD1. This CDR3 is 15 amino acids long. J gave up 8 bases and V 3 bases, and 9 bases lay outside the gene matches. Germline lookup yields CDR1 KGHSH and CDR2 LQKENI. The DNA for the CDR3 is TGTGCCAGCTCACCCGGCCCGGGACAGGGGCTAGGCTACACCTTC. It encodes CASSPGPGQGLGYTF.

The V call is TRBV9, the J call TRBJ2-1, with 8 bases matching TRBD2. The CDR3 extends over 15 amino acids. The V and J ends lost 4 bases and 7 bases, in that order; junction bases with no gene match: 10. The V gene's germline CDR1 is SGDLS and CDR2 YYNGEE. In DNA, the CDR3 is TGTGCCAGCAGCAAAAGGCGGGGGGCCCTTAATGAGCAGTTCTTC. Protein: CASSKRRGALNEQFF. Full variable domain (remainder filled in from reference TRBV9 and TRBJ2-1): DSGVTQTPKHLITATGQRVTLRCSPRSGDLSVYWYQQSLDQGLQFLIQYYNGEERAKGNILERFSAQQFPDLHSELNLSSLELGDSALYFCASSKRRGALNEQFFGPGTRLTVL.

The V and J genes are TRBV6-5 and TRBJ1-2; possible D gene TRBD1, 5 bases. Trimming removed 0 bases from V and 3 bases from J, with 14 bases in between. The CDR3 spans 16 residues. Germline loops: CDR1 MNHEY, CDR2 SVGAGI. CDR3 bases: TGTGCCAGCAGTTACTCGAGGGAGGGGTATGACTATGGCTACACCTTC. Residues: CASSYSREGYDYGYTF.

The V call is TRBV7-3, the J call TRBJ1-1; the match to TRBD1 covers 7 bases. Germline assignment: CDR1 SGHTA and CDR2 FQGTGA. The CDR3 runs 16 residues. V dropped 2 bases and J dropped 2; count of bases not matched to a gene: 8. The DNA for the CDR3 is TGTGCCAGCAGCTTACTAAAGGGACAGCTAAACACTGAAGCTTTCTTT. Translating it yields CASSLLKGQLNTEAFF.